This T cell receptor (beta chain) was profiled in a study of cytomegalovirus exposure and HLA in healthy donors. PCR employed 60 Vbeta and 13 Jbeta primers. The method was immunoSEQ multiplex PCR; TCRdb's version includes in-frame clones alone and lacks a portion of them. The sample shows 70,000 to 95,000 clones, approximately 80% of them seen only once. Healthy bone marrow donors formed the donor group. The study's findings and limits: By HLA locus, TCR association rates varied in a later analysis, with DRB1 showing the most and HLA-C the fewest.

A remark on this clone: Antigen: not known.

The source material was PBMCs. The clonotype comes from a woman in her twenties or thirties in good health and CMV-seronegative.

The CDR3 loop is CASSQLGAGGQETQYF. CDR3 sequence (DNA): TGCGCCAGCAGCCAACTTGGGGCCGGGGGCCAAGAGACCCAGTACTTC. The chain employs TRBV4-1 and TRBJ2-5; TRBD2 is a possible D gene (6 bases). Deletions cut 2 bases from V and 1 base from J, with 14 bases between. Germline lookup yields CDR1 MGHRA and CDR2 YSYEKL. The CDR3 is made up of 16 amino acids.